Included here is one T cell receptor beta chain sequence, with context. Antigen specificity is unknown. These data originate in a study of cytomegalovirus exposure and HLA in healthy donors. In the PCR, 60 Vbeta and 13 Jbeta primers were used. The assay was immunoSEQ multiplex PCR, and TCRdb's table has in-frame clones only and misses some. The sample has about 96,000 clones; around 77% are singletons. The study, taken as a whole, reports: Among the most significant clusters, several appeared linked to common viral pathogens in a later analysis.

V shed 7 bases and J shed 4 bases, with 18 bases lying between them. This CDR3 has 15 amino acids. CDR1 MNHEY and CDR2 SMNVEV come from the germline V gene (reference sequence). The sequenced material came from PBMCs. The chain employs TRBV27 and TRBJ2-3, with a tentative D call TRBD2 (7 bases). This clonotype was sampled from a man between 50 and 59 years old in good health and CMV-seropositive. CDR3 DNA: TGTGCCAGCAAGAGGGGGGGGGTGAGTTCAGATACGCAGTATTTT. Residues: CASKRGGVSSDTQYF.